What follows is one TCR beta chain and its context. This specimen belongs to a study of blood T cell repertoires in COVID-19. Germline CDR1 is SGHNT and CDR2 is YYREEE (reference sequence). V shed 7 bases and J shed 5 bases, with 13 bases lying between them. The CDR3 runs 12 residues. Assay used: immunoSEQ multiplex PCR; TCRdb lists only in-frame clones, some missing. The sample has about 280,000 clones; around 92% are singletons. This chain uses TRBV5-4 with TRBJ2-7; D is perhaps TRBD2 (5 bases). Sample: peripheral blood. The source of this sequence is a woman in her twenties or thirties with COVID-19, enrolled during active disease. The CDR3 is CASRGAGDEQYF. CDR3 nucleotides: TGTGCCAGCCGGGGAGCCGGGGACGAGCAGTACTTC.